This is a list of T cell receptor beta chains from one sample in a study of Graves' ophthalmopathy and Graves' hyperthyroidism. TCRdb re-called the multiplex PCR reads through MiXCR, storing one row per CDR3 protein. In the table there are about 740,000 distinct CDR3 sequences, around 40% of which are singletons. Sequenced: peripheral blood. The receptors were sampled from an adult man with Graves' ophthalmopathy. The CDR3 runs from the conserved cysteine through the conserved F or W. A D gene is named only where the DNA matches it firmly. Clone size is stated in some rows and not others, as once, few, many or a class when expanded.

v_gene: TRBV10-3; d_gene: .; j_gene: TRBJ1-3; abundance: .; CDR3nt: TGTGCCAGCAGCCTCGGGACACTCGGAAACACCATATATTTT; CDR3aa: CASSLGTLGNTIYF
v_gene: TRBV29-1; d_gene: TRBD1; j_gene: TRBJ2-5; abundance: .; CDR3nt: TGCAGCCGGACAGGGTTCGGGGAGACCCAGTACTTC; CDR3aa: CSRTGFGETQYF
v_gene: TRBV24-1; d_gene: .; j_gene: TRBJ2-2; abundance: many; CDR3nt: TGTGCCACCAGCGGAGGGAGCGATCACACCGGGGAGCTGTTTTTT; CDR3aa: CATSGGSDHTGELFF
v_gene: TRBV7-7; d_gene: .; j_gene: TRBJ2-7; abundance: .; CDR3nt: TGTGCCAGCAGCTTCTTCGACAGGTTCTCCTACGAGCAGTACTTC; CDR3aa: CASSFFDRFSYEQYF
v_gene: TRBV24-1; d_gene: .; j_gene: TRBJ2-6; abundance: .; CDR3nt: TGTGCCAGCAGTGAAAGGGCAGGGGTATCCGGGGGGGCCAACGTCCTGACTTTC; CDR3aa: CASSERAGVSGGANVLTF
v_gene: TRBV4-1; d_gene: .; j_gene: TRBJ1-2; abundance: .; CDR3nt: TGCGCCAGCAGCCAATCTGAGGGGCAGACTAACTATGGCTACACCTTC; CDR3aa: CASSQSEGQTNYGYTF
v_gene: TRBV9; d_gene: TRBD1; j_gene: TRBJ1-2; abundance: .; CDR3nt: TGTGCCAGCAGCGTAGGACAGGGGTTACGTCTCACTAACTATGGCTACACCTTC; CDR3aa: CASSVGQGLRLTNYGYTF
v_gene: TRBV2; d_gene: TRBD1; j_gene: TRBJ2-7; abundance: many; CDR3nt: TGTGCCAGCAGTAAGGACAGGGGGCTAACCTACGAGCAGTACTTC; CDR3aa: CASSKDRGLTYEQYF
v_gene: TRBV29-1; d_gene: .; j_gene: TRBJ2-6; abundance: once; CDR3nt: TGCGCCAGCAGCCTAAGGGGGGTGACCGGGGCCAACGTCCTGACTTTC; CDR3aa: CASSLRGVTGANVLTF
v_gene: TRBV10-3; d_gene: .; j_gene: TRBJ1-4; abundance: .; CDR3nt: TGTGCCATCAGTCGGGGAAGGGGCGCAACTAATGAAAAACTGTTTTTT; CDR3aa: CAISRGRGATNEKLFF
v_gene: TRBV5-1; d_gene: .; j_gene: TRBJ1-1; abundance: .; CDR3nt: TGCGCCAGCAGCACCCAACCACAGGGCGTGAACACTGAAGCTTTCTTT; CDR3aa: CASSTQPQGVNTEAFF
v_gene: TRBV7-9; d_gene: TRBD2; j_gene: TRBJ2-5; abundance: .; CDR3nt: TGTGCCAGCAGCTTTATAGCGGGGGTAAGGGAGACCCAGTACTTC; CDR3aa: CASSFIAGVRETQYF
v_gene: TRBV25-1; d_gene: TRBD2; j_gene: TRBJ2-5; abundance: .; CDR3nt: TGTGCCAGCAGTGAATTCGGACTAGCCCGTGAGACCCAGTACTTC; CDR3aa: CASSEFGLARETQYF
v_gene: TRBV12-3/TRBV12-4; d_gene: .; j_gene: TRBJ1-1; abundance: few; CDR3nt: TGTGCTAGTGTTCTGAACACTGAAGCTTTCTTT; CDR3aa: CASVLNTEAFF
v_gene: TRBV7-9; d_gene: .; j_gene: TRBJ1-2; abundance: .; CDR3nt: TGTGCCAGCAGCTTGGCCAATTACGGTACGGGCGGCTACACCTTC; CDR3aa: CASSLANYGTGGYTF
v_gene: TRBV25-1; d_gene: TRBD1; j_gene: TRBJ1-2; abundance: .; CDR3nt: TGTGCCAGCAGTTTATTCGGACAGGGGGATGGCTACACCTTC; CDR3aa: CASSLFGQGDGYTF
v_gene: TRBV2; d_gene: TRBD1; j_gene: TRBJ2-7; abundance: few; CDR3nt: TGTGCCAGCAGGGCCCCCGGGACAGGGGAGCACGAGCAGTACTTC; CDR3aa: CASRAPGTGEHEQYF
v_gene: TRBV7-9; d_gene: .; j_gene: TRBJ2-7; abundance: many; CDR3nt: TGTGCCAGCAGCCCCCCCCGCTCCTACGAGCAGTACTTC; CDR3aa: CASSPPRSYEQYF
v_gene: TRBV29-1; d_gene: .; j_gene: TRBJ1-1; abundance: many; CDR3nt: TGCAGCGTTCATGACAACACTGAAGCTTTCTTT; CDR3aa: CSVHDNTEAFF
v_gene: TRBV29-1; d_gene: .; j_gene: TRBJ2-1; abundance: .; CDR3nt: TGCAGCGTGACCGTCGACAGATACAATGAGCAGTTCTTC; CDR3aa: CSVTVDRYNEQFF
v_gene: TRBV7-2; d_gene: .; j_gene: TRBJ2-3; abundance: .; CDR3nt: TGTGCCAGCAGCTTAGGGGCAGGGGGGGATACGCAGTATTTT; CDR3aa: CASSLGAGGDTQYF
v_gene: TRBV30; d_gene: TRBD1; j_gene: TRBJ2-7; abundance: .; CDR3nt: TGTGCCTGGAAACAGGGGGGAGACGAGCAGTACTTC; CDR3aa: CAWKQGGDEQYF
v_gene: TRBV20-1; d_gene: .; j_gene: TRBJ1-2; abundance: .; CDR3nt: TGCAGTGCTAGGTTTGGGGGCGCCAACTATGGCTACACCTTC; CDR3aa: CSARFGGANYGYTF
v_gene: TRBV2; d_gene: TRBD1; j_gene: TRBJ1-2; abundance: few; CDR3nt: TGTGCCAGCAGAAGGACAGGACCCCCTTATGGCTACACCTTC; CDR3aa: CASRRTGPPYGYTF
v_gene: TRBV24-1; d_gene: TRBD1; j_gene: TRBJ1-5; abundance: .; CDR3nt: TGTGCCAGCAGTCGGGACAGGGATATCATAGGGATCAATCAGCCCCAGCATTTT; CDR3aa: CASSRDRDIIGINQPQHF
v_gene: TRBV20-1; d_gene: .; j_gene: TRBJ2-5; abundance: many; CDR3nt: TGCAGTGCTAGGGCCCCCCCTGAGACCCAGTACTTC; CDR3aa: CSARAPPETQYF
v_gene: TRBV29-1; d_gene: .; j_gene: TRBJ2-2; abundance: .; CDR3nt: TGCAGCGTTGGGCCTAATCAGGACGGGGAGCTGTTTTTT; CDR3aa: CSVGPNQDGELFF
v_gene: TRBV24-1; d_gene: .; j_gene: TRBJ2-1; abundance: .; CDR3nt: TGTGCCACCAGTGACATCCAGAGAGAACTAGACAATGAGCAGTTCTTC; CDR3aa: CATSDIQRELDNEQFF
v_gene: TRBV20-1; d_gene: .; j_gene: TRBJ2-5; abundance: few; CDR3nt: TGCAGTGCTAGATCCCCCTCCCAGACCCAGTACTTC; CDR3aa: CSARSPSQTQYF
v_gene: TRBV7-9; d_gene: .; j_gene: TRBJ2-2; abundance: few; CDR3nt: TGTGCCAGCAGCTTAGATGTCGGGGCCTCGACCGGGGAGCTGTTTTTT; CDR3aa: CASSLDVGASTGELFF
v_gene: TRBV7-2; d_gene: TRBD2; j_gene: TRBJ2-5; abundance: many; CDR3nt: TGTGCCAGCAGCTTAGGGCGACAAGCGGGAGTAGCAGAGACCCAGTACTTC; CDR3aa: CASSLGRQAGVAETQYF
v_gene: TRBV19; d_gene: TRBD1; j_gene: TRBJ1-2; abundance: .; CDR3nt: TGTGCCAGTAGTGGGGACAGGCCCCTAAGTGGCTACACCTTC; CDR3aa: CASSGDRPLSGYTF
v_gene: TRBV19; d_gene: TRBD1; j_gene: TRBJ1-1; abundance: .; CDR3nt: TGTGCCAGTAGTACCTCGACAGGGGACACTGAAGCTTTCTTT; CDR3aa: CASSTSTGDTEAFF
v_gene: TRBV11-3; d_gene: .; j_gene: TRBJ2-2; abundance: few; CDR3nt: TGTGCCAGCAGCCCAACCGGGCTCCAGAGTCGGGGCGGGGAGCTGTTTTTT; CDR3aa: CASSPTGLQSRGGELFF
v_gene: TRBV10-3; d_gene: .; j_gene: TRBJ1-5; abundance: once; CDR3nt: TGTGCCATCAGGGTCAAAAGCAATCAGCCCCAGCATTTT; CDR3aa: CAIRVKSNQPQHF
v_gene: TRBV7-9; d_gene: .; j_gene: TRBJ2-5; abundance: many; CDR3nt: TGTGCCAGCAGCTGGATCCGGGACTACCAAGAGACCCAGTACTTC; CDR3aa: CASSWIRDYQETQYF
v_gene: TRBV10-3; d_gene: .; j_gene: TRBJ2-5; abundance: .; CDR3nt: TGTGCCATCAGTGATACCGGGACGGAGACCCAGTACTTC; CDR3aa: CAISDTGTETQYF
v_gene: TRBV7-9; d_gene: .; j_gene: TRBJ2-2; abundance: .; CDR3nt: TGTGCCAGCAGCTTGGATCCTCAGGGGACGAACACCGGGGAGCTGTTTTTT; CDR3aa: CASSLDPQGTNTGELFF
v_gene: TRBV5-1; d_gene: .; j_gene: TRBJ2-7; abundance: few; CDR3nt: TGCGCCAGCAGCCCCTCGGCTAGCGACTACGAGCAGTACTTC; CDR3aa: CASSPSASDYEQYF
v_gene: TRBV10-2; d_gene: .; j_gene: TRBJ2-5; abundance: .; CDR3nt: TGCGCCAGCAGTGAGCCGAGATTGGCAGGCGGCCAAGAGACCCAGTACTTC; CDR3aa: CASSEPRLAGGQETQYF
v_gene: TRBV7-9; d_gene: .; j_gene: TRBJ2-5; abundance: many; CDR3nt: TGTGCCAGCAGCTCCCTCAGGGGCGCCCAGTACTTC; CDR3aa: CASSSLRGAQYF
v_gene: TRBV12-3/TRBV12-4; d_gene: .; j_gene: TRBJ2-6; abundance: .; CDR3nt: TGTGCCAGCAGGACAAACGCCGGGACCAACGTCCTGACTTTC; CDR3aa: CASRTNAGTNVLTF
v_gene: TRBV20-1; d_gene: TRBD1; j_gene: TRBJ1-1; abundance: .; CDR3nt: TGCAGTGCCCCGGACAGGGGAAAGATGAACACTGAAGCTTTCTTT; CDR3aa: CSAPDRGKMNTEAFF